The rows below give T cell receptor beta chains drawn from one sample of a study of blood T cell repertoires in COVID-19. Libraries were prepared by immunoSEQ multiplex PCR; TCRdb keeps only in-frame clonotypes and omits some of them. The profile covers 110,000 to 150,000 clones, with 80% appearing a single time and approximately 3.5% taken by the ten largest. The sequencing sample was made of peripheral blood. The receptors come from a man aged 65 to 85 who had recovered from COVID-19. CDR3s include the opening cysteine and the closing phenylalanine or tryptophan. The order of the fields is clone size, V gene, CDR3 protein. A row's size may be missing; if present it is once, few, many or a size class.

size: few
V: TRBV9
CDR3: CASSGSGTGQDIQYF

size: NA
V: TRBV5-1
CDR3: CASSLRGSNTGELFF

size: NA
V: TRBV5-6
CDR3: CASSRDSPTEQYF

size: NA
V: TRBV5-4
CDR3: CASSFISDEQYF

size: NA
V: TRBV5-6
CDR3: CASSFTFPTGVGYTF

size: NA
V: TRBV27
CDR3: CASSLSSNQPQHF

size: few
V: TRBV4-1
CDR3: CASSQVAGGINEQFF

size: NA
V: TRBV11-2
CDR3: CASTLLGGRSDTQYF

size: NA
V: TRBV19
CDR3: CASSHLLVSSNQPQHF

size: NA
V: TRBV3-1/TRBV3-2
CDR3: CASRKEVSGELFF

size: NA
V: TRBV28
CDR3: CASSFSVNEQFF

size: once
V: TRBV19
CDR3: CASTTGLAIGELFF

size: NA
V: TRBV12-3/TRBV12-4
CDR3: CASSLEAPDTQYF

size: NA
V: TRBV3-1/TRBV3-2
CDR3: CASSHRGGVSYGYTF

size: NA
V: TRBV5-5
CDR3: CASSPPTPGQGGEQYF

size: NA
V: TRBV5-1
CDR3: CASSLEGLAAFGDTQYF

size: NA
V: TRBV11-2
CDR3: CASRTGISGNTIYF

size: once
V: TRBV4-1
CDR3: CASSPGHGTAYGYTF

size: NA
V: TRBV7-3
CDR3: CASSLGPYNEQFF

size: NA
V: TRBV25-1
CDR3: CASRPGLEVGDTQYF

size: NA
V: TRBV4-2
CDR3: CASTQGGNPSYEQYF

size: NA
V: TRBV18
CDR3: CASSLGLLLTDTQYF

size: NA
V: TRBV7-6
CDR3: CASSRGGYSYNEQFF

size: NA
V: TRBV7-2
CDR3: CASSYDSNTEAFF

size: NA
V: TRBV9
CDR3: CASSQRAVRQETQYF

size: NA
V: TRBV5-4
CDR3: CASSLASGSFYEQYF

size: NA
V: TRBV7-2
CDR3: CASSSRPGEGETQYF

size: NA
V: TRBV2
CDR3: CASRDAGTGTYEQYF

size: NA
V: TRBV5-4
CDR3: CASSLGGTGNTIYF

size: once
V: TRBV21-1
CDR3: CASSKGSGAGAVRLAGGVDTQYF

size: NA
V: TRBV7-9
CDR3: CASSLKGADRAQYF

size: NA
V: TRBV4-1
CDR3: CASSQALAGAYEQYF

size: once
V: TRBV19
CDR3: CASRGAGVVNEQFF

size: NA
V: TRBV2
CDR3: CASSETGDLREKLFF

size: NA
V: TRBV18
CDR3: CASSRALTSASTDTQYF

size: NA
V: TRBV30
CDR3: CAWSPLNTEAFF

size: NA
V: TRBV29-1
CDR3: CSVELRDVASYEQYF

size: NA
V: TRBV5-6
CDR3: CASSLFGQGNTGELFF

size: NA
V: TRBV11-2
CDR3: CASSRDRGRTEAFF

size: NA
V: TRBV11-3
CDR3: CASSLLSGRGNEQFF

size: NA
V: TRBV5-6
CDR3: CASSLVDTSPLHF